This TCR beta chain was identified during a study of metastatic and nonmetastatic thyroid tumors. Study overall: Repertoires were compared across blood and tumor or nodule tissue from malignant and benign thyroid patients.

No treatment had been given to any patient before thyroid surgery. Study-wide findings and caveats: In both blood and tumor samples, TCR beta diversity was reported significantly higher for malignant than benign nodules.

This clone was detected only a few times. Antigen: not known. In the study's own analysis: Differences in CDR3 between clinicopathological groups were drawn on to build a classifier intended to discriminate distant-metastatic papillary thyroid cancer patients. TCRdb recomputed clones from the PCR reads via MiXCR. Here the V and J calls rest on TCRdb's processing, not on the authors' analysis. In the table there are roughly 98,000 clones, 15% of which are singletons. The CDR3 has 15 residues. Trimming removed 2 bases at V and 0 bases at J, with 8 bases between. In germline, CDR1 is MNHNS, CDR2 SASEGT. Sequenced sample: blood. This clonotype was sampled from a female donor with papillary thyroid cancer or a benign thyroid nodule (not recorded which). Some clones in this sample may be carry-over from other donors' samples. V and J are TRBV6-1 and TRBJ1-5; possible D gene TRBD1, 5 bases. CDR3 region: CASSEWGVSNQPQHF. In DNA, the CDR3 is TGTGCCAGCAGTGAATGGGGGGTTAGCAATCAGCCCCAGCATTTT.